A single sample gave rise to the 3 T cell receptor beta chains below, sequenced in a study of cytomegalovirus exposure and HLA in healthy donors. This PCR relied on a set of 60 Vbeta primers and 13 Jbeta primers. TCRdb's copy holds only in-frame clones and misses some; the assay was immunoSEQ multiplex PCR. The sample carries 100,000 to 150,000 clones, around three quarters recorded once. Sequenced material: PBMCs. These receptors were collected from a female donor in good health and CMV-seronegative.

To note about this clone: The junction does not match germline at one end; this may be a read error. The chain carries TRBV7-9 and TRBJ2-2; TRBD1 agrees at 8 bases. CDR1 and CDR2 (germline): SEHNR, FQNEAQ (reference sequence). This CDR3 spans 14 amino acids. Here the CDR3 reads CSSSFQGAYGELFF. DNA of the CDR3: TGTTCCAGCAGCTTCCAGGGGGCTTACGGGGAGCTGTTTTTT.

V and J are TRBV7-9 and TRBJ1-2; D not resolved. The CDR3 covers 12 residues. V lost 7 bases to trimming and J lost 6 bases, with 12 bases between them. CDR1 and CDR2 from the germline V gene are SEHNR and FQNEAQ (reference sequence). The CDR3 loop reads CASNWAQNGYTF. CDR3 in DNA: TGTGCCAGCAATTGGGCCCAGAATGGCTACACCTTC.

The chain is built from TRBV11-2 and TRBJ1-4; the D gene is possibly TRBD1 (5 bases). Germline V gene sequence: CDR1 SGHAT, CDR2 FQNNGV. The CDR3 is 14 residues long. The germline V and J ends were trimmed by 5 bases and 8 bases, with 15 bases remaining between them. In DNA, the CDR3 is TGTGCCAGCAGCCTACAGACAGTTGGGGAAAAACTGTTTTTT. This gives the protein CASSLQTVGEKLFF.